These 5 T cell receptor beta chains originate from one sample sequenced in a study of cytomegalovirus exposure and HLA in healthy donors. With 60 Vbeta and 13 Jbeta primers, the PCR was carried out. TCRdb keeps only in-frame clones here, not all; method: immunoSEQ multiplex PCR. The table shows approximately 100,000 clones, with approximately 81% occurring only once. The specimen was PBMCs. The source is a female donor in good health and CMV-seropositive.

In regard to this clone: An end of the junction differs from the germline gene, which may be a read error. The chain employs TRBV27 and TRBJ2-1; TRBD2 matches 9 bases. Germline CDR1 is MNHEY and CDR2 is SMNVEV (reference sequence). The CDR3 extends over 15 amino acids. CDR3 nucleotides: TGTGCCAGCAGTTCCCAAGCGGGGGGCCCCATTGTTGGAATCTTC. It specifies CASSSQAGGPIVGIF.

A word on this clone: This same CDR3 is encoded by further DNA sequences in the sample. The genes are TRBV30 and TRBJ1-5; a weak D match, TRBD1 (6 bases). CDR1 and CDR2 (germline): GTSNPN, SVGIG (reference sequence). The CDR3 loop spans 14 amino acids. Trimming shortened V by 0 bases and J by 4 bases, and 10 bases separated the two germline ends. CDR3 DNA: TGTGCCTGGAGTGTAGGACAGTTTAATCAGCCCCAGCATTTT. As protein: CAWSVGQFNQPQHF.

This clone appeared a few times. The J gene is TRBJ2-3, the V gene TRBV2; possibly TRBD2 for D (5 bases). Looked up from germline, CDR1 is SNHLY and CDR2 is FYNNEI. This CDR3 is 13 amino acids long. Trimming took 6 bases from V and 2 from J, leaving 9 bases between them. CDR3 DNA: TGTGCCAGCAGGGACTTAATCACAGATACGCAGTATTTT. Its protein is CASRDLITDTQYF.

The chain employs TRBV19 and TRBJ2-1, with D hard to call. The germline V gene encodes CDR1 LNHDA and CDR2 SQIVND (reference sequence). This CDR3 contains 14 residues. Trimming cost V 6 bases and J 1 base, with 10 bases left between them. For the CDR3, the DNA is TGTGCCAGTAGCTTGGCGGTGTCCTACAATGAGCAGTTCTTC. Its translation is CASSLAVSYNEQFF.

This chain uses TRBV14 with TRBJ2-7; D not certain. V was clipped by 1 base and J by 2 bases, with 12 bases between them. The CDR3 loop spans 15 amino acids. Germline V lookup: CDR1 SGHDN, CDR2 FVKESK. Here the CDR3 reads CASSQGKRRTYEQYF. The CDR3 nucleotides are TGTGCCAGCAGCCAAGGTAAGCGACGGACCTACGAGCAGTACTTC.